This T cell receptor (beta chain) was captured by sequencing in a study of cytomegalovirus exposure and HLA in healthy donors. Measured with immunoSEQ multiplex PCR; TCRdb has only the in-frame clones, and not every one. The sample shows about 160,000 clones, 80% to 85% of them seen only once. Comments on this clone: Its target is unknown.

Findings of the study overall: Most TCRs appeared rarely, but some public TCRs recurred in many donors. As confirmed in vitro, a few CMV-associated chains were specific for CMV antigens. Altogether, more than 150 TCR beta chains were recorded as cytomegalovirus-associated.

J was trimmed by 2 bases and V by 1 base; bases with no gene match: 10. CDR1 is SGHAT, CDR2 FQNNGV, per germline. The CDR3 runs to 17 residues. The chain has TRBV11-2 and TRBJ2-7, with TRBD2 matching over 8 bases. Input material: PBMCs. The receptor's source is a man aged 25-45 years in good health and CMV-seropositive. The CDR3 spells CASSLGGGGRPTYEQYF. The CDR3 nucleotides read TGTGCCAGCAGCTTAGGGGGGGGCGGGAGGCCAACCTACGAGCAGTACTTC.